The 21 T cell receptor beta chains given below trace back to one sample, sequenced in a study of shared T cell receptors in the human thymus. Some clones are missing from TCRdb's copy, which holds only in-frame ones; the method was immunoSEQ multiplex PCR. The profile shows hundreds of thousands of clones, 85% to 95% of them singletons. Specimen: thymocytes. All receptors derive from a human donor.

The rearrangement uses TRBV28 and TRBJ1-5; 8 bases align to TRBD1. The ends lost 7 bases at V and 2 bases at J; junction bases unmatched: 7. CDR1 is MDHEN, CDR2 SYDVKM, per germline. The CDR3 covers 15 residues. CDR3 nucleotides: TGTGCCAGCACCCCGACAGGGGAGGGCAATCAGCCCCAGCATTTT. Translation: CASTPTGEGNQPQHF.

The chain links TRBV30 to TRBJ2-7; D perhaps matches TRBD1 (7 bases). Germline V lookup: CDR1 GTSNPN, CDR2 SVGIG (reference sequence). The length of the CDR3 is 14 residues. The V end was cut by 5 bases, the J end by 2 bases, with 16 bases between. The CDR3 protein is CAWGGTAKPYEQYF. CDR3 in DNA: TGTGCCTGGGGGGGGACAGCGAAGCCCTACGAGCAGTACTTC. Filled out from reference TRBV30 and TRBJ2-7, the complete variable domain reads SQTIHQWPATLVQPVGSPLSLECTVEGTSNPNLYWYRQAAGRGLQLLFYSVGIGQISSEVPQNLSASRPQDRQFILSSKKLLLSDSGFYLCAWGGTAKPYEQYFGPGTRLTVT.

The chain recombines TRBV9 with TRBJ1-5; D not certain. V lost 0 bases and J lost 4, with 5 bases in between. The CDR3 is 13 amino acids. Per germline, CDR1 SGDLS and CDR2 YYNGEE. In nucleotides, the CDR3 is TGTGCCAGCAGCGTAGTGCCGAATCAGCCCCAGCATTTT. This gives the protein CASSVVPNQPQHF. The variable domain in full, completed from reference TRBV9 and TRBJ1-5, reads DSGVTQTPKHLITATGQRVTLRCSPRSGDLSVYWYQQSLDQGLQFLIQYYNGEERAKGNILERFSAQQFPDLHSELNLSSLELGDSALYFCASSVVPNQPQHFGDGTRLSIL.

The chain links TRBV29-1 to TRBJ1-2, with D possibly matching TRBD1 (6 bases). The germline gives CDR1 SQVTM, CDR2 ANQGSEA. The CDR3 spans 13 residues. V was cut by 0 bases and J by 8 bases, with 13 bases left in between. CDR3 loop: CSVEDRTAVGYTF. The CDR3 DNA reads TGCAGCGTTGAAGACAGGACAGCCGTGGGCTACACCTTC.

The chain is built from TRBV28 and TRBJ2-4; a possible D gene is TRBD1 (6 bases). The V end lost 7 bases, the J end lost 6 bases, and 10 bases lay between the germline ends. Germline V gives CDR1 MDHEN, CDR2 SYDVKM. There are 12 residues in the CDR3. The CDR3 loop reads CASTGVPNIQYF. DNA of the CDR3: TGTGCCAGCACAGGGGTTCCAAACATTCAGTACTTC.

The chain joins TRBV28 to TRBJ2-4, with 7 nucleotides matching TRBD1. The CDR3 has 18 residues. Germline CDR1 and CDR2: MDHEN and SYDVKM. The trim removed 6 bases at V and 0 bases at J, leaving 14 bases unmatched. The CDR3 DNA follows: TGTGCCAGCAGCTACAGAGCCCCGACAGGGTTAGCCAAAAACATTCAGTACTTC. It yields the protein CASSYRAPTGLAKNIQYF.

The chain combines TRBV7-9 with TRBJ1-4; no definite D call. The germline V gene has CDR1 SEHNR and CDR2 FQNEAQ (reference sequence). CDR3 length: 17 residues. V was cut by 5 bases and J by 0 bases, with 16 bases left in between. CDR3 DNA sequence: TGTGCCAGCAGCCCCCCGCGAGGGCGAGCAACTAATGAAAAACTGTTTTTT. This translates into CASSPPRGRATNEKLFF. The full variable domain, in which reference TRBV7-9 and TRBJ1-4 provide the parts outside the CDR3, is DTGVSQNPRHKITKRGQNVTFRCDPISEHNRLYWYRQTLGQGPEFLTYFQNEAQLEKSRLLSDRFSAERPKGSFSTLEIQRTEQGDSAMYLCASSPPRGRATNEKLFFGSGTQLSVL.

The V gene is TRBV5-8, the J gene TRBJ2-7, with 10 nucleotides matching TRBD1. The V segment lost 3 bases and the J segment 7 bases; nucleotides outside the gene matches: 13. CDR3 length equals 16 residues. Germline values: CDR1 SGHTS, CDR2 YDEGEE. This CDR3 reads CASSYEARDRGEEQYF. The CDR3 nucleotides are TGTGCCAGCAGCTACGAAGCCAGGGACAGGGGCGAGGAGCAGTACTTC.

The CDR3, as DNA: TGTGCCTGGAGTGTACGAGGACACCATTATCAGCCCCAGCATTTT. This encodes CAWSVRGHHYQPQHF. The rearrangement joins TRBV30 to TRBJ1-5; D perhaps matches TRBD1 (5 bases). This CDR3 contains 15 residues. Trimming left V 0 bases short and J 5 bases short, with 14 bases between. Germline V lookup: CDR1 GTSNPN, CDR2 SVGIG (reference sequence).

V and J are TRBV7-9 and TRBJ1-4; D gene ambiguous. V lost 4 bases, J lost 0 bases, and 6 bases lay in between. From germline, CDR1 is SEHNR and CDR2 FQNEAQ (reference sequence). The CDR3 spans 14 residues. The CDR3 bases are TGTGCCAGCAGCTGCGATACAACTAATGAAAAACTGTTTTTT. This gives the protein CASSCDTTNEKLFF.

The CDR3 here is CASSEAGDRGEICYGYTF. CDR3 DNA sequence: TGTGCCAGCAGTGAAGCGGGAGACAGGGGGGAAATCTGCTATGGCTACACCTTC. V gene TRBV2 combines with J gene TRBJ1-2; 9 bases align to TRBD1. Germline V CDR1 and CDR2: SNHLY, FYNNEI. This CDR3 has 18 amino acids. The J segment lost 4 bases and the V segment lost 0 bases, leaving 12 bases of the junction unmatched. Filled out from reference TRBV2 and TRBJ1-2, the complete variable domain reads EPEVTQTPSHQVTQMGQEVILRCVPISNHLYFYWYRQILGQKVEFLVSFYNNEISEKSEIFDDQFSVERPDGSNFTLKIRSTKLEDSAMYFCASSEAGDRGEICYGYTFGSGTRLTVV.

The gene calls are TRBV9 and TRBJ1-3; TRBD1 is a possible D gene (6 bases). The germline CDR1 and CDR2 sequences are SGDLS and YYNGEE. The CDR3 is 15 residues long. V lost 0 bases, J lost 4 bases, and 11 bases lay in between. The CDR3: CASSVERDTGNTIYF. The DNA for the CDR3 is TGTGCCAGCAGCGTAGAGAGGGACACGGGAAACACCATATATTTT.

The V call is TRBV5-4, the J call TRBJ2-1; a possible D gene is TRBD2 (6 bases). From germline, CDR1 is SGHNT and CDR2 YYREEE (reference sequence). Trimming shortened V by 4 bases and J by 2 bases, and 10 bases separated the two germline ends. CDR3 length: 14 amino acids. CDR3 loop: CASSRGTPYNEQFF. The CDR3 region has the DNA TGTGCCAGCAGCCGCGGGACGCCCTACAATGAGCAGTTCTTC.

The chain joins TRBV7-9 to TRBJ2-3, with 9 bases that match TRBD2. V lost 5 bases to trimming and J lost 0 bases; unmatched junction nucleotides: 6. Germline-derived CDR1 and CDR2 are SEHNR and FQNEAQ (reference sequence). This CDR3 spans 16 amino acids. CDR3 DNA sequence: TGTGCCAGCAGCCCGATAGCGGGAGTCAGCACAGATACGCAGTATTTT. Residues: CASSPIAGVSTDTQYF.

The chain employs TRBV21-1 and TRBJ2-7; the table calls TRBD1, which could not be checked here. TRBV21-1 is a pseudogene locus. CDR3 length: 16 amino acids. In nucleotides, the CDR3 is TGTGCCAGCAGCATCCGGGGAGGGACAGGGGGCCGGTGGCAGTACTTC. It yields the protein CASSIRGGTGGRWQYF.

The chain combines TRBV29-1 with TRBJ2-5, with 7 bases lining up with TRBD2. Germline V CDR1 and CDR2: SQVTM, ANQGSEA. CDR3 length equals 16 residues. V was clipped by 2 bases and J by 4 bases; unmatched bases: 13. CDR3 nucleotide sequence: TGCAGCGTTGAATATCCGGCGGGAGAATGGGTAGAGACCCAGTACTTC. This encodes CSVEYPAGEWVETQYF.

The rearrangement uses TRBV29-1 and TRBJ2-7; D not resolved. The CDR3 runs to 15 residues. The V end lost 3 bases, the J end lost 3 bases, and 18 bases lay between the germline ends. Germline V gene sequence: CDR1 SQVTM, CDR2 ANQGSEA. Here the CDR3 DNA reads TGCAGCGTTGAGACGACGGCAGAGGCTCACTACGAGCAGTACTTC. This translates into CSVETTAEAHYEQYF.

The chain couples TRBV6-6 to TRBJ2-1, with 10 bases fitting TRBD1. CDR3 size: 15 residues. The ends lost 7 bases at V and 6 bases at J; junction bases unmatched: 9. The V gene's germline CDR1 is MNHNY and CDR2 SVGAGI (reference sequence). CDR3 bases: TGTGCCAGCATCACCGGGACAGGGGTTGGCAATGAGCAGTTCTTC. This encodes CASITGTGVGNEQFF.

The DNA of the CDR3 is TGTGCCAGCAGTTTGGACCGGAAGGGGGCAACTAATGAAAAACTGTTTTTT. Amino acid sequence: CASSLDRKGATNEKLFF. V usage is TRBV28 and J usage is TRBJ1-4, with D tentatively TRBD1 (6 bases). This CDR3 region has 17 residues. V shed 3 bases and J shed 0 bases, with 14 bases lying between them. Germline V gene lookup returns CDR1 MDHEN and CDR2 SYDVKM.

In nucleotides, the CDR3 is TGTGCCAGCACCCTAAGGTGGGGAAGGGACTCTGGGGCCAACGTCCTGACTTTC. Its translation: CASTLRWGRDSGANVLTF. The chain carries TRBV28 and TRBJ2-6; no reliable D call. The ends were cut back, 7 bases at V and 0 bases at J, with 19 bases in the middle. The CDR3 extends over 18 amino acids. The V gene's germline CDR1 is MDHEN and CDR2 SYDVKM. The variable domain in full, completed from reference TRBV28 and TRBJ2-6, reads DVKVTQSSRYLVKRTGEKVFLECVQDMDHENMFWYRQDPGLGLRLIYFSYDVKMKEKGDIPEGYSVSREKKERFSLILESASTNQTSMYLCASTLRWGRDSGANVLTFGAGSRLTVL.

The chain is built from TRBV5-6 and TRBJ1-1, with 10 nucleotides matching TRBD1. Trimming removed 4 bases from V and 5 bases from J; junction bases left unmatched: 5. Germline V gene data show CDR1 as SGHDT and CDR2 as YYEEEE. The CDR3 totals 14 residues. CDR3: CASSRDRGNTEAFF. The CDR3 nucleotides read TGTGCCAGCAGCCGGGACAGGGGTAATACTGAAGCTTTCTTT.